This T cell receptor beta chain was sequenced during a study of shared clonotypes between healthy human individuals. The overall study: Per-donor plates numbered three CD4 naive, three CD4 memory, two CD8 naive and one CD8 memory. Regarding the study as a whole: Estimated clonotype richness was generally higher in naive than memory subsets.

CD45RO-negative, CCR7-selected cells formed the naive CD8 fraction, which excluded terminally differentiated effector memory CD45RA+ cells. On this clone: As yet, its antigen is unknown. Other DNA variants within this sample encode the same CDR3.

Template for every sorted-subset replicate PCR totaled about 0.2 ug DNA, approximately 30,000 T cell genomes. Authors' methods: ImmunoSEQ output lacked quality scores and full-length reads, limiting matched filtering. Profiling relied on immunoSEQ multiplex PCR, and the TCRdb table lists in-frame clones only, not all of them. The V and J calls and clone size were taken over from that table, and D and trimming were inferred from the DNA. The data show 450,000 to 700,000 clones, with 95% seen just once and around 0.097% held by the top ten. The clonotype comes from a woman in her twenties or thirties in good health. Specimen: naive CD8+ T cells sorted from blood.

The CDR3 DNA sequence: TGTGCCAGCAGCTTCACTGAAGCTTTCTTT. It is translated as CASSFTEAFF. The chain has TRBV7-9 and TRBJ1-1, with D uncertain. V was trimmed by 3 bases and J by 4 bases, leaving 0 bases between them. Germline CDR1 SEHNR, CDR2 FQNEAQ (reference sequence). This CDR3 contains 10 residues.